These T cell receptor beta chains were read from a single sample in a study of cytomegalovirus exposure and HLA in healthy donors. The assay was immunoSEQ multiplex PCR, and TCRdb's table has in-frame clones only and misses some. The table records some 130,000 clones, around four fifths of them present only once. The sequenced material came from PBMCs. These receptors all come from a female donor in good health and CMV-seronegative. CDR3s include the opening cysteine and the closing phenylalanine or tryptophan. The D gene is left open where the match is weak. Size tells how often a clone was seen (once, few, many) or the class of an expanded clone, and some rows leave it out.

CDR3nt | CDR3aa | d_gene | v_gene | abundance | j_gene
TGTGCCAGCAGGAGAGTAGCGGGAGTACGAGGGGTCTTC | CASRRVAGVRGVF | TRBD2 | TRBV28 | NA | TRBJ2-1
TGTGCCAGCAACGTCAGGGTGGAGGAGACCCAGTACTTC | CASNVRVEETQYF | NA | TRBV6-1 | once | TRBJ2-5
TGTGCCATCAGGACAGGGGGTATCGTGTACGAGCAGTACTTC | CAIRTGGIVYEQYF | TRBD1 | TRBV10-3 | NA | TRBJ2-7
TGTGCCAGCAGCTTGGAGACTAGCGCAGATACGCAGTATTTT | CASSLETSADTQYF | TRBD2 | TRBV5-4 | NA | TRBJ2-3
TGTGCCAGCAGGAGGCTAGTGATCCAAGAGACCCAGTACTTC | CASRRLVIQETQYF | NA | TRBV2 | once | TRBJ2-5
TGTGCCAGCAGCTTCATCACAGGGGGCGGGGATGAAAAACTGTTTTTT | CASSFITGGGDEKLFF | TRBD1 | TRBV7-9 | NA | TRBJ1-4
TGTGCCTGGCACGGACAGGCTCACTATGGCTACACCTTC | CAWHGQAHYGYTF | TRBD1 | TRBV30 | NA | TRBJ1-2
TGTGCCAGCAGCCCCTATGTACAGGGACCCGGGGAGCTGTTTTTT | CASSPYVQGPGELFF | NA | TRBV7-9 | NA | TRBJ2-2
TGTGCCAGCAGCTTACCAGGTATGAACACTGAAGCTTTCTTT | CASSLPGMNTEAFF | NA | TRBV7-9 | NA | TRBJ1-1
TGTGCCAGCAGCCCCGCAGGCCAAGAGACCCAGTACTTC | CASSPAGQETQYF | NA | TRBV9 | few | TRBJ2-5
TGTGCCAGTAGTTGGGACTTTGAAGCCCAGCATTTT | CASSWDFEAQHF | NA | TRBV19 | NA | TRBJ1-5
TGTGCCAGCACTTGGACAGGGTATCAGCCCCAGCATTTT | CASTWTGYQPQHF | TRBD1 | TRBV6-1 | few | TRBJ1-5
TGTGCCAGCAGCAAAGAGGAGCGGAAGAACCATAGCAATCAGCCCCAGCATTTT | CASSKEERKNHSNQPQHF | NA | TRBV21-1 | NA | TRBJ1-5
TGTGCCAGCAGTGAGTCTAGCGGAAGCACAGATACGCAGTATTTT | CASSESSGSTDTQYF | TRBD2 | TRBV2 | NA | TRBJ2-3
TGTGCCAGCAGTTCCCCTGCCCGGGACAGAAAGAATGAGCAGTTCTTC | CASSSPARDRKNEQFF | TRBD1 | TRBV27 | NA | TRBJ2-1